This T cell receptor (beta chain) was recovered during a study of OX40 agonist ivuxolimab in advanced cancers. Study in general: Patients undergoing dose escalation presented with hepatocellular carcinoma, melanoma, renal cell or head and neck cancer.

V lost 0 bases, J lost 4 bases, and 14 bases lay in between. Germline lookup yields CDR1 SGHKS and CDR2 YYEKEE (reference sequence). This CDR3 region has 15 residues. Here immunoSEQ multiplex PCR was the method, and the copy in TCRdb shows in-frame clones only, minus some. The sample holds 59,000 or so clones; approximately 82% are singletons and the top ten take about 3.8%. J is TRBJ2-7 and V is TRBV5-5; D may correspond to TRBD1 or TRBD2 (7 bases each). This sequence was found in an adult with an advanced solid tumor such as melanoma, head and neck, liver or kidney cancer. The source material was CD4+ or CD8+ T cells sorted from blood, sampled in a trial of the OX40 agonist ivuxolimab. The CDR3 here is CASSLARGRGYEQYF. CDR3 DNA sequence: TGTGCCAGCAGCTTGGCCAGGGGGAGGGGGTACGAGCAGTACTTC.